This T cell receptor beta chain was documented in a study of CD4+ T cells in melanoma. General observations from the study: Reportedly, melanoma neoantigen-specific CD4+ T cells showed varied differentiation states.

The CDR3 spans 11 residues. From germline, CDR1 is DFQATT and CDR2 SNEGSKA (reference sequence). V gave up 6 bases and J gave up 8 bases, with 10 bases separating them. TCRdb keeps only in-frame clones here, not all; method: immunoSEQ multiplex PCR. This sample has roughly 110,000 clones, with around 93% found just once. A word on this clone: As yet, its antigen is unknown.

The chain links TRBV20-1 to TRBJ1-4; D gene uncertain. The sequenced material came from peripheral blood. The source is a human donor with melanoma. CDR3 residues: CSADYGEKLFF. For the CDR3, the DNA is TGCAGTGCGGACTATGGGGAAAAACTGTTTTTT.